This T cell receptor (beta chain) was identified during a study of blood T cell repertoires in COVID-19. Study in general: Acute-phase and convalescent COVID-19 samples originated in the United States, Italy and Spain.

Germline CDR1 and CDR2: MNHEY and SMNVEV (reference sequence). The CDR3 runs to 18 residues. V was shortened by 5 bases and J by 8 bases, with 25 bases between the two germline ends. The table came from immunoSEQ multiplex PCR; TCRdb's copy has only in-frame clones and leaves some out. The table has approximately 670,000 clones, approximately 90% seen once. The V and J genes are TRBV27 and TRBJ1-6, with D possibly being TRBD1 (5 bases). The receptor comes from a woman between 18 and 29 years old with acute or convalescent COVID-19. Source material: peripheral blood. As DNA, the CDR3 is TGTGCCAGCAGTCGCCGGGGGATCCCTTCAGTACCTGATTCACCCCTCCACTTT. Translation gives CASSRRGIPSVPDSPLHF.